This T cell receptor (beta chain) appears in the sequencing data of a study of T cell changes during pregnancy in multiple sclerosis. Generated by immunoSEQ multiplex PCR, the TCRdb table keeps only in-frame clones and is missing some. The sample yields fewer than 25,000 clones, 91% seen once. Sequenced material: CD4+ T cells from peripheral blood mononuclear cells, taken in the third trimester of pregnancy. The sequence was obtained from a female donor in good health, enrolled as a control in a pregnancy study.

This CDR3 is CASSTDRVQYF. CDR3 sequence (DNA): TGCGCCAGCAGCACGGACAGAGTACAGTACTTC. The chain employs TRBV5-1 and TRBJ2-7, with D possibly being TRBD1 (6 bases). The CDR3 runs 11 residues. CDR1 and CDR2 from the germline V gene are SGHRS and YFSETQ. V was shortened by 4 bases and J by 10 bases, with 12 bases between the two germline ends.